The rows below give T cell receptor beta chains drawn from one sample of a study of identifying expanded T cells in peripheral blood. Sequenced by immunoSEQ multiplex PCR; TCRdb stores in-frame clones only, minus some. This sample carries nearly 60,000 clones, roughly nine tenths of them seen once, and the ten largest clones take 3% to 4%. Sequencing was performed on blood. The receptors come from a person aged 18 to 75 in good health. The CDR3 runs from the conserved cysteine through the conserved F or W. The D gene is left open where the match is weak. Clone size is given for some rows only: seen once, a few or many times, or a class if the clone is expanded.

size	length	D	V	J	DNA	CDR3
NA	14	NA	TRBV5-1	TRBJ1-1	TGCGCCAGCAGCCTCGGACAGACCCCATCGGGAGCTTTCTTT	CASSLGQTPSGAFF
NA	15	TRBD1	TRBV28	TRBJ2-7	TGTGCCAGCAGAAATTCAGGGGGCCTTTCCTACGAGCAGTACTTC	CASRNSGGLSYEQYF
few	15	NA	TRBV19	TRBJ2-2	TGTGCCAGTAGTATACGAGCGGAAGACACCGGGGAGCTGTTTTTT	CASSIRAEDTGELFF
once	11	NA	TRBV6-5	TRBJ2-3	TGTGCCACACGGGGAACAGATACGCAGTATTTT	CATRGTDTQYF
NA	13	NA	TRBV12-5	TRBJ1-1	TGTGCTAGTGGTCTGGGGGGGAACACTGAAGCTTTCTTT	CASGLGGNTEAFF
NA	16	TRBD1	TRBV15	TRBJ1-4	TGTGCCACCAGCAGAGATCGAAGGGGGACAGATGAAAAACTGTTTTTT	CATSRDRRGTDEKLFF
NA	14	NA	TRBV6-5	TRBJ1-1	TGTGCCAGCAGTTATCATCGGGACGCCACTGAAGCTTTCTTT	CASSYHRDATEAFF
NA	12	NA	TRBV25-1	TRBJ2-7	TGTGCCAGCAGTGAGAGGGGGTACGAGCAGTACTTC	CASSERGYEQYF
NA	15	NA	TRBV19	TRBJ2-7	TGTGCCAGTAGTCCGTACGCGACAGGTTCCTACGAGCAGTACTTC	CASSPYATGSYEQYF
NA	13	NA	TRBV7-9	TRBJ1-2	TGTGCCAGCAGCTTAGGAAATGGCTATGGCTACACCTTC	CASSLGNGYGYTF
NA	11	NA	TRBV5-8	TRBJ2-7	TGTGCCAGCGCGGGACACTACGAGCAGTACTTC	CASAGHYEQYF
NA	14	TRBD1	TRBV10-1	TRBJ2-7	TGCGCCAGCAGTGGACAGGGTCTCCCCTACGAGCAGTACTTC	CASSGQGLPYEQYF
NA	16	TRBD2	TRBV9	TRBJ2-3	TGTGCCAGCAGCCAGGGACTAGCGGGAGGTACAGATACGCAGTATTTT	CASSQGLAGGTDTQYF
NA	16	NA	TRBV7-2	TRBJ2-7	TGTGCCAGCAGCTTAGATTGGGGGAGGCCTCCTAACGAGCAGTACTTC	CASSLDWGRPPNEQYF
NA	16	NA	TRBV9	TRBJ1-1	TGTGCCAGCAGCCGAACTGCACTAACGGGGAACACTGAAGCTTTCTTT	CASSRTALTGNTEAFF
NA	16	TRBD2	TRBV19	TRBJ2-2	TGTGCCAGTAGGAAAAAACTAGCGGGTGGCACCGGGGAGCTGTTTTTT	CASRKKLAGGTGELFF
NA	14	NA	TRBV18	TRBJ1-6	TGTGCCAGCTCAGCCAGGGAGGTAGGCTCACCCCTCCACTTT	CASSAREVGSPLHF
NA	14	NA	TRBV28	TRBJ2-3	TGTGCCAGCAGTTTAATCGGTTCCTCAGATACGCAGTATTTT	CASSLIGSSDTQYF
few	16	TRBD1	TRBV7-9	TRBJ2-5	TGTGCCAGCAGCTTCGGGACAGGTGGGGGTTCGGAGACCCAGTACTTC	CASSFGTGGGSETQYF
few	19	NA	TRBV21-1	TRBJ1-3	TGTGCCAGCAGCAAACCGAGAGGAGCAGGCTCAAGCTCTGGAAACACCATATATTTT	CASSKPRGAGSSSGNTIYF
NA	13	NA	TRBV4-1	TRBJ1-1	TGCGCCAGCAGCTCGAAACTAGCTACTGAAGCTTTCTTT	CASSSKLATEAFF
NA	13	NA	TRBV10-2	TRBJ2-5	TGCGCCAGCAGCAAGACAGTACAAGAGACCCAGTACTTC	CASSKTVQETQYF
NA	15	TRBD1	TRBV7-2	TRBJ1-3	TGTGCCAGCAGCTCCGGGACAGGGGATGGAAACACCATATATTTT	CASSSGTGDGNTIYF
NA	13	NA	TRBV30	TRBJ2-7	TGTGCCTGGAGTGTCCCGTCGACCTACGAGCAGTACTTC	CAWSVPSTYEQYF
NA	15	NA	TRBV6-5	TRBJ2-7	TGTGCCAGCAGTCGGGCCCGGGACAACTCCTACGAGCAGTACTTC	CASSRARDNSYEQYF
NA	12	NA	TRBV10-3	TRBJ1-2	TGTGCCATCGGGGGCGGAGACTATGGCTACACCTTC	CAIGGGDYGYTF
NA	14	TRBD1	TRBV5-1	TRBJ1-1	TGCGCCAGCAGCTGGGGACAGGGAAACACTGAAGCTTTCTTT	CASSWGQGNTEAFF
NA	15	TRBD2	TRBV5-1	TRBJ2-5	TGCGCCAGCAGCACCGGGACTAGCCCCTCCGAGACCCAGTACTTC	CASSTGTSPSETQYF
NA	13	NA	TRBV7-2	TRBJ1-2	TGTGCCAGCAGCCCGCCGGGGAGCTATGGCTACACCTTC	CASSPPGSYGYTF
NA	14	NA	TRBV28	TRBJ1-3	TGTGCCAGCAGGCCCCCAGTCTCTGGAAACACCATATATTTT	CASRPPVSGNTIYF
NA	14	TRBD1	TRBV2	TRBJ1-2	TGTGCCAGCAGTGAAACCGGGACAGCCTATGGCTACACCTTC	CASSETGTAYGYTF
NA	22	TRBD1	TRBV7-7	TRBJ1-5	TGTGCCAGCAGCCTAGATGGGACAGGATCTGCCCGAGGTCTCGATAGCAATCAGCCCCAGCATTTT	CASSLDGTGSARGLDSNQPQHF
NA	15	NA	TRBV5-4	TRBJ2-3	TGTGCCAGCACTTTGGCCGGAACTAGCACAGATACGCAGTATTTT	CASTLAGTSTDTQYF
NA	15	NA	TRBV7-2	TRBJ2-3	TGTGCCAGCAGTTACGTGGCGCGGGACACAGATACGCAGTATTTT	CASSYVARDTDTQYF
NA	15	NA	TRBV7-9	TRBJ1-4	TGTGCCAGCAGCTCCCAGACAGGCGAGAATGAAAAGCTGTTTTTT	CASSSQTGENEKLFF
NA	15	NA	TRBV19	TRBJ2-3	TGTGCCAGTAGTTCCGAGGTCGAGCCGGCAGATACGCAGTATTTT	CASSSEVEPADTQYF
NA	11	NA	TRBV27	TRBJ2-4	TGTGCCAGCAGTTTTGGCGGCATTCAGTACTTC	CASSFGGIQYF
few	13	NA	TRBV6-4	TRBJ2-3	TGTGCCAGCAGTGAAGGTAGCACAGATACGCAGTATTTT	CASSEGSTDTQYF
NA	15	TRBD2	TRBV11-3	TRBJ2-1	TGTGCCAGCAGTTACCGTAGCGGGAGGGCCGATGAGCAGTTCTTC	CASSYRSGRADEQFF
NA	15	TRBD2	TRBV7-3	TRBJ2-1	TGTGCCAGCAGCATACAGCTAGCGGGGGTGAACGAGCAGTTCTTC	CASSIQLAGVNEQFF
once	13	NA	TRBV25-1	TRBJ2-2	TGTGCCAGCAGTGCCCTTAACACCGGGGAGCTGTTTTTT	CASSALNTGELFF
NA	16	NA	TRBV7-2	TRBJ2-7	TGTGCCAGCAGCTTAGGGGTAGCGATACGAACTTACGAGCAGTACTTC	CASSLGVAIRTYEQYF
once	16	TRBD2	TRBV7-2	TRBJ2-5	TGTGCCAGCAGCATCCGCCCTAGCGGGGTACAAGAGACCCAGTACTTC	CASSIRPSGVQETQYF
NA	13	TRBD1	TRBV7-2	TRBJ1-2	TGTGCCAGCACCACGGGGAACAGGGGGGGCTACACCTTC	CASTTGNRGGYTF
NA	15	NA	TRBV18	TRBJ1-2	TGTGCCAGCTCACCCCTTGGGGTTGGGAACTATGGCTACACCTTC	CASSPLGVGNYGYTF
NA	13	TRBD2	TRBV6-1	TRBJ2-7	TGTGCCAGCATAACTAGCGGGAGCTACGAGCAGTACTTC	CASITSGSYEQYF
NA	13	NA	TRBV11-2	TRBJ2-7	TGTGCCAGCAGCTTATCCCCTCTCTACGAGCAGTACTTC	CASSLSPLYEQYF
NA	14	TRBD1	TRBV19	TRBJ1-6	TGTGCCAGTAGTCAAGGGGGCAGTAATTCACCCCTCCACTTT	CASSQGGSNSPLHF
NA	15	NA	TRBV7-2	TRBJ2-6	TGTGCCAGCAGCCGCCGGAGCTCTGGGGCCAACGTCCTGACTTTC	CASSRRSSGANVLTF
NA	12	NA	TRBV7-2	TRBJ2-3	TGTGCCAGCAGCCGATCGAGGGATACGCAGTATTTT	CASSRSRDTQYF
NA	14	NA	TRBV5-1	TRBJ1-1	TGCGCCAGCAGCTTGGTGGCAGAGGGGGGTGAAGCTTTCTTT	CASSLVAEGGEAFF
NA	14	NA	TRBV4-3	TRBJ2-7	TGCGCCAGCAGCCAAGATTCGACAGCCTACGAGCAGTACTTC	CASSQDSTAYEQYF
NA	12	NA	TRBV10-3	TRBJ1-1	TGTGCCATCAGTGACGGGAACACTGAAGCTTTCTTT	CAISDGNTEAFF
NA	16	TRBD1	TRBV9	TRBJ1-1	TGTGCCAGCAGCATCCCAGGCGGGACAGGGTGGGCTGAAGCTTTCTTT	CASSIPGGTGWAEAFF